One and the same sample provided the 16 T cell receptor beta chains below, sequenced in a study of blood T cell repertoires in COVID-19. The table came from immunoSEQ multiplex PCR; TCRdb's copy has only in-frame clones and leaves some out. The table includes around 150,000 clones, 70% to 90% detected once. Sequencing was done on a sample of PBMCs or T cells enriched from blood (not recorded which). All receptors derive from a woman between 50 and 59 years old who had recovered from COVID-19.

The chain is built from TRBV7-3 and TRBJ2-2; TRBD2 might be the D (5 bases). Deletions cut 5 bases from V and 11 bases from J, with 12 bases between. CDR3 length equals 12 residues. The germline V gene encodes CDR1 SGHTA and CDR2 FQGTGA. CDR3 nucleotides: TGTGCCAGCAGCCCCAACACGGGAGAGCTGTTTTTT. It is translated as CASSPNTGELFF. The full variable domain, with the rest looked up from reference TRBV7-3 and TRBJ2-2, is GAGVSQTPSNKVTEKGKYVELRCDPISGHTALYWYRQSLGQGPEFLIYFQGTGAADDSGLPNDRFFAVRPEGSVSTLKIQRTERGDSAVYLCASSPNTGELFFGEGSRLTVL.

The chain links TRBV19 to TRBJ1-6; 9 bases are shared with TRBD1. The CDR3 is 15 amino acids. V shed 5 bases, J shed 7 bases, and the junction held 6 bases outside the gene matches. The germline gives CDR1 LNHDA, CDR2 SQIVND (reference sequence). The CDR3 sequence is CASSSGTGRNSPLHF. In nucleotides, the CDR3 is TGTGCCAGTAGTTCCGGGACAGGGAGAAATTCACCCCTCCACTTT.

CDR3 in amino acids: CASSPGRVSGNTIYF. As DNA, the CDR3 is TGTGCCAGCAGCCCCGGACGCGTTTCGGGGAACACCATATATTTT. The gene calls are TRBV9 and TRBJ1-3; D is unclear. Germline-derived CDR1 and CDR2 are SGDLS and YYNGEE. The CDR3 length is 15 residues. V was pared by 4 bases and J by 7 bases, with 18 bases between.

This chain links TRBV9 with TRBJ1-2; perhaps TRBD1 as D (5 bases). This CDR3 has 14 amino acids. V lost 0 bases, J lost 7 bases, and 13 bases lay in between. The germline CDR1 and CDR2 sequences are SGDLS and YYNGEE. CDR3 loop: CASSVDSRVSGYTF. The CDR3 coding sequence is TGTGCCAGCAGCGTAGACTCCAGGGTCAGTGGCTACACCTTC.

The rearrangement joins TRBV7-3 to TRBJ1-2; 8 bases are shared with TRBD1. The CDR3 is 18 residues long. Germline lookup yields CDR1 SGHTA and CDR2 FQGTGA. V gave up 0 bases and J gave up 4 bases; unmatched junction bases: 13. This CDR3 is CASSLTLAGGARSYGYTF. CDR3 nucleotides: TGTGCCAGCAGCTTAACTTTGGCAGGGGGCGCACGTAGCTATGGCTACACCTTC. The full variable domain, rest sourced from reference TRBV7-3 and TRBJ1-2, is GAGVSQTPSNKVTEKGKYVELRCDPISGHTALYWYRQSLGQGPEFLIYFQGTGAADDSGLPNDRFFAVRPEGSVSTLKIQRTERGDSAVYLCASSLTLAGGARSYGYTFGSGTRLTVV.

This sequence joins TRBV29-1 and TRBJ2-3; tentative D call: TRBD2 (6 bases). Germline-derived CDR1 and CDR2 are SQVTM and ANQGSEA. The CDR3 consists of 14 residues. Trimming shortened V by 6 bases and J by 3 bases, and 16 bases separated the two germline ends. As DNA, the CDR3 is TGCAGCGTCGACCGACATGGGGGGACAGATACGCAGTATTTT. Protein: CSVDRHGGTDTQYF.

The genes are TRBV6-4 and TRBJ1-2; D is unclear. Germline lookup yields CDR1 MRHNA and CDR2 SNTAGT. CDR3 size: 12 residues. V was clipped by 9 bases and J by 1 base, with 9 bases between them. CDR3 region: CARPEINYGYTF. DNA of the CDR3: TGTGCCAGACCGGAGATTAACTATGGCTACACCTTC.

This rearrangement joins TRBV7-3 to TRBJ1-2; D not certain. Germline CDR1 is SGHTA and CDR2 is FQGTGA. The CDR3 runs to 13 residues. The V and J ends lost 5 bases and 7 bases respectively, with 14 bases between them. CDR3 protein: CASSTPQGAGYTF. The CDR3 DNA reads TGTGCCAGCAGCACACCGCAAGGAGCTGGCTACACCTTC.

This chain connects TRBV6-5 to TRBJ1-1; tentative D call: TRBD1 (5 bases). V lost 2 bases to trimming and J lost 0 bases, with 7 bases between them. This CDR3 has 14 amino acids. Germline V gives CDR1 MNHEY, CDR2 SVGAGI. The chain's CDR3 is CASSYGGMNTEAFF. The CDR3 DNA reads as TGTGCCAGCAGTTACGGGGGGATGAACACTGAAGCTTTCTTT.

Points on this clone: Other DNA sequences from this sample encode an identical CDR3 as well. V is TRBV9 and J is TRBJ2-6, with 11 bases lining up with TRBD2. Germline V lookup: CDR1 SGDLS, CDR2 YYNGEE. This CDR3 has 17 amino acids. V lost 4 bases to trimming and J lost 0 bases; unmatched junction nucleotides: 3. This CDR3 is CASSLAGGPSGANVLTF. CDR3 nucleotides: TGTGCCAGCAGCCTAGCGGGGGGCCCCTCTGGGGCCAACGTCCTGACTTTC.

This rearrangement joins TRBV4-3 to TRBJ1-1; D might be TRBD1 (5 bases). Germline assignment: CDR1 LGHNA and CDR2 YSLEER. V was clipped by 0 bases and J by 4 bases, with 12 bases between them. There are 15 residues in the CDR3. CDR3 in amino acids: CASSQEQGVSTEAFF. The CDR3 DNA reads TGCGCCAGCAGCCAAGAGCAGGGCGTGAGCACTGAAGCTTTCTTT.

The rearrangement links TRBV29-1 to TRBJ2-2; TRBD1 is a possible D gene (6 bases). CDR3 length: 12 amino acids. Deletions cut 7 bases from V and 4 bases from J, with 10 bases between. Germline CDR1 SQVTM, CDR2 ANQGSEA. The CDR3 DNA reads TGCAGCGCAGGACAGTCCACCGGGGAGCTGTTTTTT. Translation gives CSAGQSTGELFF.

The chain couples TRBV7-9 to TRBJ1-1; 8 bases are shared with TRBD1. The CDR3 runs to 15 residues. V gave up 4 bases and J gave up 1 base; unmatched junction bases: 5. CDR1 SEHNR and CDR2 FQNEAQ come from the germline V gene (reference sequence). CDR3 coding DNA: TGTGCCAGCAGCTCACCAGGGGGCGCGAACACTGAAGCTTTCTTT. It yields the protein CASSSPGGANTEAFF.

This chain uses TRBV29-1 with TRBJ2-2; tentatively, D is TRBD2 (5 bases). This CDR3 is built from 15 residues. Germline loops: CDR1 SQVTM, CDR2 ANQGSEA. Trimming stripped 1 base from V and 1 base from J, with 10 bases between. The CDR3, as DNA: TGCAGCGTTGAAGTCGCGGGTGAGAACACCGGGGAGCTGTTTTTT. It codes for CSVEVAGENTGELFF.

This chain connects TRBV24-1 to TRBJ1-5, with D possibly TRBD1 on 5 matching bases. Trimming shortened V by 5 bases and J by 6 bases, and 16 bases separated the two germline ends. The CDR3 is made up of 15 amino acids. Germline V gene lookup returns CDR1 KGHDR and CDR2 SFDVKD. The CDR3, as DNA: TGTGCCACCAGTGGGGGTAGAGGGGAGGGTCAGCCCCAGCATTTT. Protein: CATSGGRGEGQPQHF.

The chain carries TRBV18 and TRBJ1-4, with TRBD1 matching over 7 bases. The trim removed 6 bases at V and 1 base at J, leaving 5 bases unmatched. Germline V gives CDR1 KGHSH, CDR2 LQKENI. The CDR3 is 15 residues long. The CDR3: CASSRRQGTNEKLFF. The CDR3 DNA sequence: TGTGCCAGCTCCCGTAGACAGGGAACTAATGAAAAACTGTTTTTT.